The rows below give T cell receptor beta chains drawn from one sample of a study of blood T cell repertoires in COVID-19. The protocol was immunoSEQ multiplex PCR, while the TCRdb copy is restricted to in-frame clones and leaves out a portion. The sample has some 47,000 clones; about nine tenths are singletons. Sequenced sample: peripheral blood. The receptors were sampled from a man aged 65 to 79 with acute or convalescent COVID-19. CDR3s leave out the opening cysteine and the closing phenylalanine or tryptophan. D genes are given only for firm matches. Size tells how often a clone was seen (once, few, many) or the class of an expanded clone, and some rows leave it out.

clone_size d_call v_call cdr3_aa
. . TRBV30 AWNPPRMNTEAF
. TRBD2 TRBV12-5 ASGWGLAGIYNEQF
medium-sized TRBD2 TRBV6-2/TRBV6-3 ASSLDGTSGGDTQY
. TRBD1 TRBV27 ASSLSPRQGDTEAF
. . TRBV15 ATSRGRTNYGYT
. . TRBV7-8 ASSWAGNYNSPLH
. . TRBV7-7 ASSVRIQETQY
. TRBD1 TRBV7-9 ASSQGASYNEQF
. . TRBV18 ASSPGRNQPQH
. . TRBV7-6 ASSLGGVWGRGAEAF
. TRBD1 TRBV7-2 ASSLSFRGTEAF
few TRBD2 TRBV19 ASSIGTSGGDGETQY
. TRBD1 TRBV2 ASSGTGGVNTEAF
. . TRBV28 ASTEGRRNSPLH
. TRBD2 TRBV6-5 VSGGLYNEQF
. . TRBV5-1 ASSLLGDSNQPQH
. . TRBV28 ASSSTREGETQY
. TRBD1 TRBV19 ASSKEQGAWPEAF
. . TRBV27 ASSSGLRGRYEQY
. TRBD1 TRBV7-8 ASSTQGGTGYGYT
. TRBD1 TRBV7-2 ASSLGGGQGNTIY
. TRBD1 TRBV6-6 ATGGQTMNTEAF
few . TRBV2 ASREGAAFEQY
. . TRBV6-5 ASSSTGYGYT
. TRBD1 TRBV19 ASRQQGFLLPQH
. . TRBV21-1 ASSLCIPGAYNSPLH
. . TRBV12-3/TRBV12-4 ASSLVARNEQF
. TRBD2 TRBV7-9 ASSRRGAQETQY
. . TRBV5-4 ASSLPGQEFGGYT
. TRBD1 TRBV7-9 ASSYGPGQDGGTQY
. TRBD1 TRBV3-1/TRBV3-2 ASSQELAGQGYGYT
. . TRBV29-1 SVEVGGGGADTQY
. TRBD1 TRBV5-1 ASSPGQGEGYT
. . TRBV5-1 ASSLTAEATNEKLF
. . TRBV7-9 ASSRTTATNEKLF
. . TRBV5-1 ASSLEWASNSPLH
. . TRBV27 ASSLSRSTETQY
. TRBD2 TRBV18 ASSPIGTSGGSPRGTQY
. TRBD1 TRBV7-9 ASSLAPTGPNTEAF
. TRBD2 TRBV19 ASKASGGTSYNEQF
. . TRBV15 ATSLGGGAGGYT
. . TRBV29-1 SVDRVMNTEAF
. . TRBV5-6 ASSLGPVSYEQY
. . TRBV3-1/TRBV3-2 ASSLTYTGELF
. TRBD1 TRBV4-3 ASSQPGTGYTGELF
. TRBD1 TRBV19 ASSIPGQGGYGYT
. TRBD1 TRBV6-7 ANTRDRGEPGTEAF
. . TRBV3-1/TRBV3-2 ASRGGSEAF
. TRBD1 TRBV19 ATKPGQGHEKLF
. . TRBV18 ASSPSMGARGYT
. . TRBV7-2 ASSLVGVAGTDTQY
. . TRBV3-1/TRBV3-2 ASSRNPGGGGTHSSYNEQF